This T cell receptor beta chain emerged from a study of T cell repertoires in cytomegalovirus infection. Whole-study findings and limits: Cumulative public TCR beta family frequency identified carriers of CMV plus the relevant HLA.

Details on this clonotype: What it recognizes is unknown.

TCRdb re-called the reads through MiXCR, storing one row per CDR3 protein. The table lists 450,000 to 600,000 distinct CDR3 sequences, 11% of them singletons. The CDR3 has 15 residues. From germline, CDR1 is SGHNT and CDR2 YYREEE (reference sequence). Trimming left V 4 bases short and J 7 bases short, with 15 bases between. Sequencing was carried out using PBMCs. V gene TRBV5-4 combines with J gene TRBJ1-6; tentatively, D is TRBD1 (6 bases). The clonotype was recovered from a human donor in good health (CMV status not recorded). Some clones in this sample may be carry-over from other donors' samples. CDR3 protein: CASSPQGPGNSPLHF. In DNA, the CDR3 is TGTGCCAGCAGCCCACAGGGCCCGGGAAATTCACCCCTCCACTTT.